Listed below are T cell receptor beta chains from one sample, sequenced in a study of shared clonotypes between healthy human individuals. Libraries were prepared by immunoSEQ multiplex PCR; TCRdb keeps only in-frame clonotypes and omits some of them. Of fewer than 850,000 clones listed, about three quarters are singletons. Sequencing input: memory CD4+ T cells sorted from blood. These receptors came from a young woman in good health. CDR3s include the opening cysteine and the closing phenylalanine or tryptophan. The D gene is left open where the match is weak. Where a row states a size, it is once, few, many or the class of an expanded clone; other rows omit it.

D,size,length,V,J,DNA,CDR3
.,.,14,TRBV6-5,TRBJ1-4,TGTGCCAGCAGTTACTCAGGGGTAGGCGAAAAACTGTTTTTT,CASSYSGVGEKLFF
.,.,16,TRBV6-5,TRBJ1-1,TGTGCCAGCAGTTCCCGGTGGACTGAGATGAACACTGAAGCTTTCTTT,CASSSRWTEMNTEAFF
.,.,11,TRBV7-9,TRBJ2-5,TGTGCCAGCAGGGATCAAGAGACCCAGTACTTC,CASRDQETQYF
.,.,14,TRBV2,TRBJ1-1,TGTGCCAGCAGTGATTCTGGGCTTAGCGCTGAAGCTTTCTTT,CASSDSGLSAEAFF
TRBD2,.,15,TRBV11-2,TRBJ2-3,TGTGCCAGCAGCACCCGGGGGGTCTTTACAGATACGCAGTATTTT,CASSTRGVFTDTQYF
TRBD1,.,15,TRBV6-1,TRBJ1-2,TGTGCCAGCAGATATAATACAGGGGCCTACTATGGCTACACCTTC,CASRYNTGAYYGYTF
TRBD1,.,14,TRBV7-6,TRBJ1-1,TGTGCCAGCAGCGCCAGGACAGGGAACACTGAAGCTTTCTTT,CASSARTGNTEAFF
.,.,14,TRBV28,TRBJ2-5,TGTGCCAGCAGTTTTTCCGGATCACAAGAGACCCAGTACTTC,CASSFSGSQETQYF
.,.,13,TRBV7-2,TRBJ2-2,TGTGCCAGCAGCATGGTCCAGTCCGGGGAGCTGTTTTTT,CASSMVQSGELFF
.,.,11,TRBV18,TRBJ2-7,TGTGCCAGCTCACTCAGGGACGAGCAGTACTTC,CASSLRDEQYF
.,.,12,TRBV6-5,TRBJ2-5,TGTGCCAGCAGGACTAATCAAGAGACCCAGTACTTC,CASRTNQETQYF
TRBD1,once,16,TRBV19,TRBJ2-7,TGTGCCAGTAGTCCGAGGACAGGGGCGATTTCCTACGAGCAGTACTTC,CASSPRTGAISYEQYF
TRBD1,.,17,TRBV5-7,TRBJ1-4,TGTGCCAGCAGCTTTCGCTCCGAACAGGGGGGTGAAGAAAAACTGTTTTTT,CASSFRSEQGGEEKLFF
TRBD1,.,15,TRBV19,TRBJ1-5,TGTGCCAGTAGTCCGTCCGGGACAGGGTCAGGGCCCCAGCATTTT,CASSPSGTGSGPQHF
.,.,14,TRBV11-3,TRBJ2-2,TGTGCCAGCAGCTTAGAAGAGGACACCGGGGAGCTGTTTTTT,CASSLEEDTGELFF
.,once,11,TRBV28,TRBJ1-2,TGTGCCAGCCGAGCTGCATATGGCTACACCTTC,CASRAAYGYTF
TRBD2,.,15,TRBV28,TRBJ2-3,TGTGCCAGCTTTTCGGGACTAGTGTTCGCAGATACGCAGTATTTT,CASFSGLVFADTQYF
.,.,11,TRBV5-4,TRBJ1-2,TGCGCCAGCAGCTCCCGGAGAGGCTACACCTTC,CASSSRRGYTF
.,.,14,TRBV19,TRBJ2-6,TGTGCCAGTAAAGACGACTCTGGGGCCAACGTCCTGACTTTC,CASKDDSGANVLTF
.,.,15,TRBV28,TRBJ2-1,TGTGCCAGCAGCCCCTCAGGATCCTCATACAATGAGCAGTTCTTC,CASSPSGSSYNEQFF
TRBD1,few,15,TRBV28,TRBJ1-4,TGTGCCAGCAGTAGGGACAGAGCCTGGGGTGAAAAACTGTTTTTT,CASSRDRAWGEKLFF
.,many,17,TRBV25-1,TRBJ2-1,TGTGCCAGCAGTGAATACGGACAGCAAAGCTCCTACAATGAGCAGTTCTTC,CASSEYGQQSSYNEQFF
.,once,13,TRBV18,TRBJ1-1,TGTGCCAGCTCACCAGGGCAGGAACGGGAAGCTTTCTTT,CASSPGQEREAFF
.,.,13,TRBV6-1,TRBJ1-2,TGTGCCAGCAGTGACACAGAGTTCTATGGCTACACCTTC,CASSDTEFYGYTF
.,.,11,TRBV5-6,TRBJ1-2,TGTGCCAGCAGCTTCGGGTATGGCTACACCTTC,CASSFGYGYTF
TRBD1,.,16,TRBV5-1,TRBJ2-2,TGCGCCAGCAGTTACACCGGGACAGGGGTTACCGGGGAGCTGTTTTTT,CASSYTGTGVTGELFF
.,.,15,TRBV19,TRBJ1-4,TGTGCCAGTAACGGAGGGCGGGCAACTAATGAAAAACTGTTTTTT,CASNGGRATNEKLFF
TRBD1,many,16,TRBV9,TRBJ1-4,TGTGCCAGCAGCGGGACCGGGACAGGGAAGAAGGAAAAACTGTTTTTT,CASSGTGTGKKEKLFF
.,.,13,TRBV7-7,TRBJ2-1,TGTGCCAGCAGCTTGGAGGTCGGGAATGAGCAGTTCTTC,CASSLEVGNEQFF
TRBD1,.,14,TRBV15,TRBJ2-1,TGTGCCACCAGCAGAGGTCAGGGGGCAGGTGAGCAGTTCTTC,CATSRGQGAGEQFF
.,once,15,TRBV7-9,TRBJ2-3,TGTGCCGGGCACAAAACAGTTTCTTCCACAGATACGCAGTATTTT,CAGHKTVSSTDTQYF
.,.,14,TRBV7-9,TRBJ2-7,TGTGCCAGCAGCTTAGTGGCTAGCCAGTACGAGCAGTACTTC,CASSLVASQYEQYF
.,.,17,TRBV14,TRBJ1-3,TGTGCCAGCAGCCAAGAGGATTTACAGGGTCCTGGAAACACCATATATTTT,CASSQEDLQGPGNTIYF
.,.,11,TRBV5-4,TRBJ2-1,TGTGCCAGCAGCTCCGTCGGTGAGCAGTTCTTC,CASSSVGEQFF
.,.,18,TRBV7-6,TRBJ1-5,TGTGCCAGCAGCTTAAGGGAATCGGGGATCGGCTTCAATCAGCCCCAGCATTTT,CASSLRESGIGFNQPQHF
.,.,12,TRBV19,TRBJ1-1,TGTGCCACTCTCTCGGTAGGCACTGAAGCTTTCTTT,CATLSVGTEAFF
TRBD2,.,15,TRBV5-4,TRBJ2-1,TGTGCCAGCAGCTTGGGTCTAGCGGAGTGGGGTGAGCAGTTCTTC,CASSLGLAEWGEQFF
.,.,13,TRBV5-4,TRBJ1-1,TGTGCCAGCAGCCAAGTATCGAACACTGAAGCTTTCTTT,CASSQVSNTEAFF
.,.,13,TRBV5-1,TRBJ2-5,TGCGCCAGCAGCTTGATGGGGGGAGAGACCCAGTACTTC,CASSLMGGETQYF
TRBD2,many,16,TRBV5-1,TRBJ2-3,TGCGCCAGCAGCTTGGGGGTAGCGGGCAGCACAGATACGCAGTATTTT,CASSLGVAGSTDTQYF
TRBD2,few,16,TRBV7-2,TRBJ2-1,TGTGCCAGCAGCCGCCGGGGCGGGAGCTCGGAAAATGAGCAGTTCTTC,CASSRRGGSSENEQFF
.,.,13,TRBV10-1,TRBJ2-5,TGCGCCAGCCGGAGGTCGGGGCAAGAGACCCAGTACTTC,CASRRSGQETQYF
.,.,12,TRBV5-3,TRBJ2-7,TGTGCCAGAAGAACCATCAAGTACGAGCAGTACTTC,CARRTIKYEQYF
TRBD2,.,16,TRBV18,TRBJ2-3,TGTGCCAGCTCACACCGGGGGCTAGCGGGGACAGATACGCAGTATTTT,CASSHRGLAGTDTQYF
.,.,13,TRBV5-1,TRBJ2-7,TGCGCCACCTTGGGGGCAGGGGTGGACGAGCAGTACTTC,CATLGAGVDEQYF
.,few,16,TRBV2,TRBJ2-1,TGTGCCAGCACCGGACCGGCCGCTTCCCCCTACAATGAGCAGTTCTTC,CASTGPAASPYNEQFF
.,.,16,TRBV4-2,TRBJ1-1,TGTGCCAGCAGCTGGGTGACGGGCTTGGGGGGCACTGAAGCTTTCTTT,CASSWVTGLGGTEAFF
TRBD1,.,15,TRBV6-5,TRBJ2-7,TGTGCCAGCAGTTACTCGAACAGGGGTTCCTACGAGCAGTACTTC,CASSYSNRGSYEQYF